This T cell receptor beta chain was captured in a study of Ad26.COV2.S vaccination and SARS-CoV-2 variants. Study summary: By the intramuscular route, Ad26.COV2.S was given once, or twice 56 days apart.

Study-wide points: Reportedly, after vaccination the spike-specific CD8+ and CD4+ T cell responses displayed substantial breadth. The analyses of TCR breadth and depth may have understated the size of total T cell responses.

To note about this clone: Its specificity is not known.

The CDR3 contains 17 residues. The germline gives CDR1 SEHNR, CDR2 FQNEAQ (reference sequence). The V segment lost 5 bases and the J segment 4 bases; nucleotides outside the gene matches: 14. Treatment defined: roughly 20 received Ad26.COV2.S at low or high dose, single or two shots; roughly five received placebo; per-sample allocation not given. Each sample was drawn 63 days after the first injection (of vaccine or placebo). Cohort 1b enrolled adults aged 18-55 years in Boston. The method was immunoSEQ multiplex PCR; TCRdb's version includes in-frame clones alone and lacks a portion of them. This sample has some 390,000 clones, with 75% to 90% found just once.

The clonotype originates from a person aged 18-65 years who received the Ad26.COV2.S COVID-19 vaccine or a placebo. V gene TRBV7-9 combines with J gene TRBJ2-5; 9 positions agree with TRBD2. The sample in question was peripheral blood, obtained in a trial of Ad26.COV2.S vaccine versus placebo. CDR3 in DNA: TGTGCCAGCAGCCCGGGGGCTAGCGGGATCCAGGGAGAGACCCAGTACTTC. This translates into CASSPGASGIQGETQYF.